The sequence of this T cell receptor beta chain was determined in a study of blood T cells in healthy people across ages. The CDR3 loop spans 15 amino acids. CDR1 SGHRS and CDR2 YFSETQ come from the germline V gene. V was clipped by 2 bases and J by 4 bases; unmatched bases: 5. Together with a sample-barcoded 5' primer, a J-beta primer mix was included in a second PCR lasting about 6 to 11 cycles. The template-switch adaptor, which had 12 random nucleotides, put a tag on each cDNA molecule. One entry per CDR3 protein results from TCRdb running MiXCR on the 5' RACE reads. This table holds approximately 780,000 distinct CDR3 sequences, roughly 25% found once. These same data were also listed under a study on T cells of mothers and their children. From that second work: In cDNA synthesis, all of the extracted RNA was used at roughly 1.6 ug per 15 ul. Every mother supplied over 8 million TCR beta CDR3 reads and every child a few million.

The clonotype was recovered from a boy between 5 and 17 years old in good health. The sample taken for sequencing was blood. The V and J genes are TRBV5-1 and TRBJ2-1; 8 bases are a match to TRBD2. The CDR3 sequence is CASSLAGARYNEQFF. The CDR3 DNA follows: TGCGCCAGCAGCTTAGCGGGGGCGCGGTACAATGAGCAGTTCTTC.